This T cell receptor (beta chain) was found in a study of preoperative IRX-2 immunotherapy in early breast cancer. Treatment specified: preoperative locoregional IRX-2 cytokine immunotherapy. Preoperative locoregional IRX-2 cytokine immunotherapy was tested in the phase Ib source study. Repertoires were generated with immunoSEQ multiplex PCR, while TCRdb's copy carries only in-frame clones and drops some. The table records about 32,000 clones, less than 90% of them present only once. The CDR3 covers 11 residues. Germline CDR1 LGHNT, CDR2 FRNRAP. The V gene end was trimmed by 4 bases and the J gene end by 10 bases; junction bases not matched to a gene: 1.

The J gene is TRBJ2-1, the V gene TRBV12-5, with 7 bases aligning to TRBD1. The sample here was lymph node tissue, taken from a patient treated with IRX-2 immunotherapy. The source is a human donor with breast cancer. CDR3 in amino acids: CASGSDREQFF. CDR3 sequence (DNA): TGTGCTAGTGGTTCGGACAGGGAGCAGTTCTTC. Combining the CDR3 with reference TRBV12-5 and TRBJ2-1 gives the whole variable domain DARVTQTPRHKVTEMGQEVTMRCQPILGHNTVFWYRQTMMQGLELLAYFRNRAPLDDSGMPKDRFSAEMPDATLATLKIQPSEPRDSAVYFCASGSDREQFFGPGTRLTVL.